The 32 T cell receptor beta chains listed next were all sequenced from one sample in a study of T cells in Graves' hyperthyroidism and ophthalmopathy. The investigators amplified TCR beta CDR3 regions from RNA transcripts. The HTBI primer set served for first-round RT-PCR of the TCR CDR3. TCRdb reprocessed the multiplex PCR reads with MiXCR, giving one entry per CDR3 protein. The sample carries around 620,000 distinct CDR3 sequences, around 14% recorded once. The sample comprised blood. These receptors all come from a woman aged 18 to 35 with Graves' ophthalmopathy.

In this sample, this clonotype turned up many times. The CDR3 bases are TGTGCCAGCAGCTTAGGGGGGCTAGGCTCCTACGAGCAGTACTTC. Protein sequence: CASSLGGLGSYEQYF. The chain employs TRBV7-9 and TRBJ2-7; the D gene is possibly TRBD1 (6 bases). V was trimmed by 1 base and J by 0 bases, leaving 10 bases between them. The CDR3 runs 15 residues. In germline, CDR1 is SEHNR, CDR2 FQNEAQ (reference sequence).

This chain uses TRBV2 with TRBJ1-1, with 9 nucleotides matching TRBD1. J lost 5 bases, V lost 6 bases, and 7 bases had no gene match. This CDR3 is built from 14 residues. Germline-derived CDR1 and CDR2 are SNHLY and FYNNEI. CDR3 bases: TGTGCCAGCAGATCGACAGGGGGAGGTACTGAAGCTTTCTTT. Its protein product is CASRSTGGGTEAFF.

J is TRBJ2-1 and V is TRBV5-1; 15 nucleotides match TRBD2. J lost 9 bases, V lost 2 bases, and 3 bases had no gene match. Germline assignment: CDR1 SGHRS and CDR2 YFSETQ. The CDR3 consists of 15 residues. The CDR3 DNA reads as TGCGCCAGCAGCTTAGGACTAGCGGGAGGGGTTGAGCAGTTCTTC. It specifies CASSLGLAGGVEQFF.

A few counts support this clonotype. V usage is TRBV7-2 and J usage is TRBJ1-1, with TRBD1 identical over 9 bases. The CDR3 is 15 amino acids. J was trimmed by 0 bases and V by 4 bases; bases with no gene match: 3. CDR1 is SGHTA, CDR2 FQGNSA, per germline. The CDR3 region is CASSSQGAVNTEAFF. CDR3 DNA: TGTGCCAGCAGCTCACAGGGGGCGGTGAACACTGAAGCTTTCTTT. The full variable domain, in which reference TRBV7-2 and TRBJ1-1 provide the parts outside the CDR3, is GAGVSQSPSNKVTEKGKDVELRCDPISGHTALYWYRQSLGQGLEFLIYFQGNSAPDKSGLPSDRFSAERTGGSVSTLTIQRTQQEDSAVYLCASSSQGAVNTEAFFGQGTRLTVV.

This clonotype was recorded a few times. This chain connects TRBV5-1 to TRBJ2-2; 9 nucleotides align to TRBD1. Trimming at V came to 2 bases and at J to 3 bases, leaving 5 bases not matched to a gene. CDR3 length: 16 residues. Germline V gene sequence: CDR1 SGHRS, CDR2 YFSETQ. The CDR3 nucleotides are TGCGCCAGCAGCTTAAACAGGGGGCTGGACACCGGGGAGCTGTTTTTT. This translates into CASSLNRGLDTGELFF.

This clonotype was recorded a few times. This chain uses TRBV3-1 with TRBJ1-6; D gene unclear. V lost 4 bases, J lost 3 bases, and 7 bases lay in between. The CDR3 is 14 residues long. CDR1 LGHDT and CDR2 YNNKEL come from the germline V gene (reference sequence). The CDR3 spells CASSPPGYNSPLHF. The DNA for the CDR3 is TGTGCCAGCAGCCCCCCCGGCTATAATTCACCCCTCCACTTT.

Many counts were recorded for this clonotype. The chain links TRBV7-2 to TRBJ1-1; no firm D call. CDR1 SGHTA and CDR2 FQGNSA come from the germline V gene. V dropped 0 bases and J dropped 5 bases, with 10 bases sitting between them. This CDR3 comprises 14 residues. The CDR3 region has the DNA TGTGCCAGCAGCTTAGCATTGGCGGAGACTGAAGCTTTCTTT. Encoded protein: CASSLALAETEAFF.

As concerns this clonotype: Since a much larger clone is just one base distant, this may be a read error. The V gene is TRBV7-3, the J gene TRBJ2-2, with 7 nucleotides matching TRBD1. Germline V gives CDR1 SGHTA, CDR2 FQGTGA. Trimming cost V 5 bases and J 4 bases; bases outside gene matches: 7. The CDR3 has 15 amino acids. The CDR3 loop reads CASSPPGQSTGELFF. The CDR3, as DNA: TGTGCCAGCAGCCCCCCGGGACAGAGCACCGGGGAGCTGTTTTTT.

In this sample, this clonotype turned up many times. The chain couples TRBV7-2 to TRBJ2-4; the match to TRBD2 covers 9 bases. Trimming removed 4 bases from V and 3 bases from J; junction bases left unmatched: 7. CDR1 is SGHTA, CDR2 FQGNSA, per germline. The CDR3 totals 16 residues. CDR3 DNA: TGTGCCAGCAGCTCAGCTAGCGGGGTGGGCAAAAACATTCAGTACTTC. This gives the protein CASSSASGVGKNIQYF.

This clonotype was seen at least ten times. The chain joins TRBV12-3 or TRBV12-4 to TRBJ2-5; tentatively, D is TRBD2 (5 bases). Trimming took off 5 bases at V and 5 bases at J, with 21 bases between the two ends. This CDR3 has 16 residues. The CDR3 bases are TGTGCCAGCAGTCCCATTGCGGAGGAGTTAGGGGAGACCCAGTACTTC. This codes for CASSPIAEELGETQYF.

This clonotype was counted ten times or more. The V and J genes are TRBV27 and TRBJ1-2; 9 bases align to TRBD1. The CDR3 is 18 amino acids. Germline V gene sequence: CDR1 MNHEY, CDR2 SMNVEV (reference sequence). The ends lost 0 bases at V and 4 bases at J; junction bases unmatched: 12. This CDR3 is CASSLSPPGTGRGYGYTF. CDR3 nucleotides: TGTGCCAGCAGTTTATCGCCCCCAGGGACAGGGAGGGGCTATGGCTACACCTTC.

This clonotype was counted ten times or more. This rearrangement joins TRBV27 to TRBJ2-2; D ambiguous. V shed 0 bases and J shed 6 bases, with 2 bases lying between them. The V gene's germline CDR1 is MNHEY and CDR2 SMNVEV (reference sequence). The CDR3 totals 12 residues. The CDR3 spells CASSLSAGELFF. The CDR3 coding sequence is TGTGCCAGCAGTTTATCCGCCGGGGAGCTGTTTTTT.

The gene calls are TRBV28 and TRBJ2-2, with D maybe TRBD2 (5 bases). The V and J ends lost 3 bases and 6 bases respectively, with 14 bases between them. The CDR3 contains 15 residues. Germline values: CDR1 MDHEN, CDR2 SYDVKM. The CDR3 region has the DNA TGTGCCAGCAGTTTTTCGAGGGTATACTCCGGGGAGCTGTTTTTT. Protein sequence: CASSFSRVYSGELFF.

The chain employs TRBV6-2 or TRBV6-3 and TRBJ2-1, with D maybe TRBD1 (5 bases). From germline, CDR1 is MNHEY and CDR2 SVGEGT. Trimming pared 7 bases from V and 4 bases from J, leaving 8 bases between. The CDR3 extends over 12 amino acids. CDR3 residues: CASNGQYNEQFF. The CDR3, as DNA: TGTGCCAGCAACGGACAATACAATGAGCAGTTCTTC.

In its sample, this clonotype was seen many times. This chain links TRBV7-3 with TRBJ2-1, with TRBD2 identical over 7 bases. CDR3 length: 14 residues. With V trimmed by 2 bases and J by 7 bases, 5 bases remained unmatched. Germline values: CDR1 SGHTA, CDR2 FQGTGA. The CDR3 loop reads CASSLWGGGNEQFF. CDR3 nucleotides: TGTGCCAGCAGCTTATGGGGGGGGGGAAATGAGCAGTTCTTC.

The gene calls are TRBV2 and TRBJ1-5; D is unresolved. This CDR3 region has 14 residues. Germline V gene sequence: CDR1 SNHLY, CDR2 FYNNEI. Deletions cut 6 bases from V and 2 bases from J, with 11 bases between. CDR3 DNA: TGTGCCAGCAGGGCGGACCCCGGCAATCAGCCCCAGCATTTT. As protein: CASRADPGNQPQHF.

This clonotype was found many times. In nucleotides, the CDR3 is TGTGCCAGCAGTTCCGAGGCGGGAGAGTACAATGAGCAGTTCTTC. Its translation is CASSSEAGEYNEQFF. The chain links TRBV6-1 to TRBJ2-1; 7 bases line up with TRBD2. The length of the CDR3 is 15 residues. V shed 5 bases and J 4 bases; nucleotides not matched to a gene: 8. In germline, CDR1 is MNHNS, CDR2 SASEGT.

This clonotype was observed at least ten times. V is TRBV27 and J is TRBJ2-7; 11 bases match TRBD1. The germline V gene has CDR1 MNHEY and CDR2 SMNVEV (reference sequence). The CDR3 covers 16 residues. With V trimmed by 6 bases and J by 3 bases, 10 bases remained unmatched. In nucleotides, the CDR3 is TGTGCCAGCAGCCGAGGGACAGGGGGTAATCTCTACGAGCAGTACTTC. Translation: CASSRGTGGNLYEQYF.

This clonotype has a count of ten or more. The chain uses TRBV15 and TRBJ1-1, with D perhaps matching TRBD1 (5 bases). There are 12 residues in the CDR3. V was cut by 3 bases and J by 7 bases, with 9 bases left in between. Germline V CDR1 and CDR2: LNHNV, YYDKDF (reference sequence). CDR3 bases: TGTGCCACCAGCAGGAGGGACGGTGAAGCTTTCTTT. Translated, it gives CATSRRDGEAFF.

This clonotype was seen only once. The V and J genes are TRBV6-2 or TRBV6-3 and TRBJ2-2; TRBD2 matches at 7 bases. Germline loops: CDR1 MNHEY, CDR2 SVGEGT. The CDR3 length is 16 residues. J was trimmed by 5 bases and V by 6 bases; bases with no gene match: 12. The CDR3 loop reads CASSWGGRGETGELFF. CDR3 bases: TGTGCCAGCAGCTGGGGGGGGAGAGGGGAGACCGGGGAGCTGTTTTTT.

This clonotype was recorded at least ten times. The chain couples TRBV10-3 to TRBJ2-2; D is ambiguous. Germline V gives CDR1 ENHRY, CDR2 SYGVKD. Trimming took off 4 bases at V and 4 bases at J, with 10 bases between the two ends. This CDR3 has 14 amino acids. The CDR3 here is CAISAPTGTGELFF. The DNA of the CDR3 is TGTGCCATCAGTGCCCCCACTGGCACCGGGGAGCTGTTTTTT.

The chain couples TRBV12-3 or TRBV12-4 to TRBJ2-1; 10 bases fit TRBD2. The V gene end was trimmed by 2 bases and the J gene end by 13 bases; junction bases not matched to a gene: 5. The CDR3 is 13 amino acids. The CDR3, as DNA: TGTGCCAGCAGTTTACTAGCGGGAGTGGTCCAGTTCTTC. This translates into CASSLLAGVVQFF.

The V and J genes are TRBV29-1 and TRBJ2-1; TRBD2 might be the D (5 bases). This CDR3 has 14 amino acids. Germline CDR1 is SQVTM and CDR2 is ANQGSEA. V was trimmed by 6 bases and J by 1 base, leaving 13 bases between them. This chain's CDR3 is CSVLTPGSYNEQFF. The CDR3 coding sequence is TGCAGCGTCTTGACCCCGGGGTCCTACAATGAGCAGTTCTTC.

The CDR3 here is CAWYLRGITEAFF. CDR3 DNA: TGTGCCTGGTACCTCAGGGGTATCACTGAAGCTTTCTTT. The genes are TRBV30 and TRBJ1-1, with a weak D call TRBD1 (6 bases). The CDR3 totals 13 residues. Per the germline V gene, CDR1 is GTSNPN and CDR2 is SVGIG (reference sequence). The germline V and J ends were trimmed by 5 bases and 4 bases, with 14 bases remaining between them.

In its sample, this clonotype was seen many times. V usage is TRBV7-9 and J usage is TRBJ2-1, with D unresolved. V lost 0 bases, J lost 5 bases, and 2 bases lay in between. From germline, CDR1 is SEHNR and CDR2 FQNEAQ (reference sequence). The CDR3 is 12 amino acids. CDR3: CASSLANNEQFF. Here the CDR3 DNA reads TGTGCCAGCAGCTTAGCGAACAATGAGCAGTTCTTC. Together with reference TRBV7-9 and TRBJ2-1, the CDR3 gives the full variable domain: DTGVSQNPRHKITKRGQNVTFRCDPISEHNRLYWYRQTLGQGPEFLTYFQNEAQLEKSRLLSDRFSAERPKGSFSTLEIQRTEQGDSAMYLCASSLANNEQFFGPGTRLTVL.

This clonotype was seen at least ten times. The chain couples TRBV30 to TRBJ2-1; 9 bases are shared with TRBD2. The V gene's germline CDR1 is GTSNPN and CDR2 SVGIG (reference sequence). The CDR3 totals 14 residues. V shed 1 base, J shed 5 bases, and the junction held 3 bases outside the gene matches. The CDR3 bases are TGTGCCTGGAGTGAAGGACTAGCGAACAATGAGCAGTTCTTC. Its translation: CAWSEGLANNEQFF.

A few counts support this clonotype. The chain has TRBV19 and TRBJ2-3; no clear D. The length of the CDR3 is 14 residues. Trimming removed 4 bases at V and 0 bases at J, with 8 bases between. Per the germline V gene, CDR1 is LNHDA and CDR2 is SQIVND (reference sequence). CDR3 in amino acids: CASSRMASTDTQYF. DNA for the CDR3: TGTGCCAGTAGTAGGATGGCTAGCACAGATACGCAGTATTTT. The full variable domain, rest sourced from reference TRBV19 and TRBJ2-3, is DGGITQSPKYLFRKEGQNVTLSCEQNLNHDAMYWYRQDPGQGLRLIYYSQIVNDFQKGDIAEGYSVSREKKESFPLTVTSAQKNPTAFYLCASSRMASTDTQYFGPGTRLTVL.

This chain uses TRBV9 with TRBJ2-1, with 12 positions matching TRBD2. V lost 3 bases to trimming and J lost 5 bases; unmatched junction nucleotides: 3. CDR1 and CDR2 (germline): SGDLS, YYNGEE. This CDR3 contains 15 residues. Written as DNA, the CDR3 is TGTGCCAGCAGCGCCGGACTAGCGGGAAACAATGAGCAGTTCTTC. It encodes CASSAGLAGNNEQFF.

The chain recombines TRBV6-2 or TRBV6-3 with TRBJ2-7; D is possibly TRBD2 (5 bases). Germline V CDR1 and CDR2: MNHEY, SVGEGT. The CDR3 is 14 amino acids. The ends were cut back, 5 bases at V and 5 bases at J, with 16 bases in the middle. CDR3 DNA sequence: TGTGCCAGCAGTCCAAGTGGACTGTACGACGAGCAGTACTTC. Residues: CASSPSGLYDEQYF.

The V gene is TRBV20-1, the J gene TRBJ2-5; TRBD1 aligns across 8 bases. CDR1 and CDR2 from the germline V gene are DFQATT and SNEGSKA (reference sequence). The CDR3 has 14 residues. V shed 5 bases and J 5 bases; nucleotides not matched to a gene: 10. CDR3 region: CSAFRGQGGETQYF. The CDR3 DNA follows: TGCAGTGCTTTCAGGGGGCAAGGGGGGGAGACCCAGTACTTC.

This clonotype appeared many times. The chain recombines TRBV30 with TRBJ2-3, with 7 bases matching TRBD2. The V gene's germline CDR1 is GTSNPN and CDR2 SVGIG (reference sequence). The CDR3 runs to 15 residues. The trim removed 0 bases at V and 2 bases at J, leaving 5 bases unmatched. The CDR3 here is CAWSVAAGSTDTQYF. The CDR3 coding sequence is TGTGCCTGGAGTGTAGCAGCGGGGTCCACAGATACGCAGTATTTT.

This clonotype was seen ten or more times. CDR3 region: CASSLTFGNTEAFF. CDR3 DNA: TGTGCCAGCAGCTTAACGTTTGGGAACACTGAAGCTTTCTTT. The J gene is TRBJ1-1, the V gene TRBV7-3; the D is unclear. Trimming removed 0 bases at V and 1 base at J, with 6 bases between. CDR1 is SGHTA, CDR2 FQGTGA, per germline. The CDR3 consists of 14 residues.